This T cell receptor beta chain was profiled in a study of blood T cell repertoires in COVID-19. In the study overall: Sites across the United States, Italy and Spain contributed samples from acute and convalescent COVID-19. PBMCs, B-cell-depleted T cells, or T cells were the source of the cDNA or gDNA that made up the material.

In the authors' methods: From reference gene primer amplification, estimates of nucleated cell counts were derived. Sequenced by immunoSEQ multiplex PCR; TCRdb stores in-frame clones only, minus some. From that table come the V and J calls and clone size; the DNA was used to work out D and trimming. There are some 85,000 clones in the sample; about 80% occur only once, and roughly 50% lies in the top ten. This CDR3 is built from 16 residues. V gave up 3 bases and J gave up 8 bases, with 22 bases separating them. The germline V gene has CDR1 SQVTM and CDR2 ANQGSEA. Material: peripheral blood. This receptor was taken from a human donor in a cohort sampled during active COVID-19. The chain employs TRBV29-1 and TRBJ1-4; weak D call: TRBD1 (5 bases). The CDR3 DNA is TGCAGCGTTGAGGGTCAGGGAACAATGTTGGGGGAAAAACTGTTTTTT. It encodes CSVEGQGTMLGEKLFF.